This TCR beta chain was identified during a study of blood T cell repertoires in COVID-19. Study information: T cells, B-cell-depleted T cells, or PBMCs provided the cDNA or gDNA that served as material.

The germline V gene has CDR1 SNHLY and CDR2 FYNNEI. V was pared by 5 bases and J by 5 bases, with 2 bases of the junction left unmatched. CDR3 length: 12 residues. The assay was immunoSEQ multiplex PCR, and TCRdb's table has in-frame clones only and misses some. The sample records about 210,000 clones, 65% to 85% being singletons. The TCR was taken from a woman aged 50 to 60 with acute or convalescent COVID-19. The chain is built from TRBV2 and TRBJ2-5, with 7 nucleotides matching TRBD1. Specimen: peripheral blood. CDR3 loop: CASSMTGETQYF. The CDR3 DNA sequence: TGTGCCAGCAGTATGACAGGGGAGACCCAGTACTTC.